This T cell receptor beta chain was recovered during a study of early T cells in non-severe SARS-CoV-2 infection. The CDR3 consists of 15 residues. V dropped 0 bases and J dropped 6; count of bases not matched to a gene: 4. In germline, CDR1 is DFQATT, CDR2 SNEGSKA (reference sequence). MiXCR was run by TCRdb on the 5' RACE reads, yielding one entry per CDR3 protein. The sample yields just under 45,000 distinct CDR3 sequences, about a tenth seen once. What was sequenced was whole blood. The V gene is TRBV20-1, the J gene TRBJ2-1, with 11 bases matching TRBD2. This sequence originates from an adult who was a healthcare worker with PCR-confirmed SARS-CoV-2 infection or an uninfected control (not recorded which). The CDR3 reads CSAREWTSGFNEQFF. The CDR3 DNA reads as TGCAGTGCTAGAGAGTGGACTAGCGGGTTCAATGAGCAGTTCTTC.